A single sample is the source of the 13 T cell receptor beta chains below, sequenced in a study of early T cells in non-severe SARS-CoV-2 infection. One entry per CDR3 protein, called by TCRdb with MiXCR from the 5' RACE reads. Seen here are tens of thousands of distinct CDR3 sequences, about 19% observed once, and the top ten hold more than 15%. This specimen was whole blood, taken at baseline. These receptor sequences come from an adult who was a healthcare worker with PCR-confirmed SARS-CoV-2 infection or an uninfected control (not recorded which).

J is TRBJ1-5 and V is TRBV6-1, with unresolved D. The CDR3 has 12 amino acids. The V and J ends lost 5 bases and 7 bases respectively, with 9 bases between them. CDR1 and CDR2 from the germline V gene are MNHNS and SASEGT. The CDR3 sequence: CASSTPPQPQHF. The CDR3 DNA reads TGTGCCAGCAGTACCCCCCCGCAGCCCCAGCATTTT.

CDR3 in amino acids: CASSLVPSTDTQYF. In DNA form, the CDR3 reads TGTGCCAGCAGCTTAGTCCCTAGCACAGATACGCAGTATTTT. The chain has TRBV7-9 and TRBJ2-3, with D unclear. Germline V gene data show CDR1 as SEHNR and CDR2 as FQNEAQ (reference sequence). The V end was cut by 1 base, the J end by 0 bases, with 5 bases between. This CDR3 spans 14 amino acids.

In this sample, this clonotype turned up a few times. The chain combines TRBV12-3 or TRBV12-4 with TRBJ2-1; D is perhaps TRBD2 (5 bases). Trimming cost V 5 bases and J 8 bases, with 10 bases left between them. The CDR3 is 12 residues long. DNA of the CDR3: TGTGCCAGCAGTGTACTAGTGCATGAGCAGTTCTTC. It codes for CASSVLVHEQFF.

In this sample, this clonotype turned up a few times. The rearrangement links TRBV7-6 to TRBJ2-1; 9 nucleotides match TRBD2. The trim removed 5 bases at V and 7 bases at J, leaving 15 bases unmatched. From germline, CDR1 is SGHVS and CDR2 FNYEAQ. This CDR3 is built from 17 residues. The CDR3 spells CASSPRLGSGGSNEQFF. CDR3 DNA sequence: TGTGCCAGCAGCCCTCGTTTGGGTAGCGGGGGATCAAATGAGCAGTTCTTC.

This clonotype showed up just a few times. The rearrangement uses TRBV4-1 and TRBJ2-1; a possible D gene is TRBD2 (6 bases). V lost 3 bases, J lost 7 bases, and 16 bases lay in between. The CDR3 covers 15 residues. CDR1 and CDR2 from the germline V gene are MGHRA and YSYEKL. The DNA of the CDR3 is TGCGCCAGCAGCCACCCGGGACTTAACAAAAATGAGCAGTTCTTC. Amino acids: CASSHPGLNKNEQFF.

This clonotype was found once. This sequence joins TRBV27 and TRBJ2-7; D may match TRBD1 or TRBD2 (5 bases each). The CDR3 runs to 15 residues. Germline V gives CDR1 MNHEY, CDR2 SMNVEV (reference sequence). Between the trimmed V and J ends, which lost 2 bases and 2 bases, there was a span of 13 bases. The CDR3 loop reads CASSLGGGDTYEQYF. The CDR3 bases are TGTGCCAGCAGTTTAGGTGGGGGAGACACCTACGAGCAGTACTTC.

The count of this clonotype is one. This sequence joins TRBV7-9 and TRBJ1-2, with D possibly being TRBD1 (6 bases). The germline CDR1 and CDR2 sequences are SEHNR and FQNEAQ (reference sequence). Trimming took off 4 bases at V and 0 bases at J, with 12 bases between the two ends. CDR3 length equals 15 residues. The CDR3 bases are TGTGCCAGCAGCTCCGGGGACATTGCTAACTATGGCTACACCTTC. As protein: CASSSGDIANYGYTF.

The V and J genes are TRBV4-1 and TRBJ1-1, with unresolved D. Looked up from germline, CDR1 is MGHRA and CDR2 is YSYEKL. V was clipped by 0 bases and J by 8 bases, with 13 bases between them. The CDR3 runs 14 residues. CDR3 amino acids: CASSQDPPVAEAFF. CDR3 bases: TGCGCCAGCAGCCAAGATCCGCCTGTGGCGGAAGCTTTCTTT.

J is TRBJ1-1 and V is TRBV19; D remains ambiguous. The germline V gene has CDR1 LNHDA and CDR2 SQIVND (reference sequence). The length of the CDR3 is 14 residues. Trimming pared 7 bases from V and 1 base from J, leaving 13 bases between. CDR3 coding DNA: TGTGCCAGTACCCCCGACTGGCAGAACACTGAAGCTTTCTTT. Translated: CASTPDWQNTEAFF.

The rearrangement joins TRBV30 to TRBJ2-5, with D perhaps TRBD2 (6 bases). Germline CDR1 and CDR2: GTSNPN and SVGIG (reference sequence). With 2 bases removed from V and 2 bases from J, the gap between germline ends came to 9 bases. This CDR3 is 13 amino acids long. The DNA for the CDR3 is TGTGCCTGGAGTACACGGGAGCAAGAGACCCAGTACTTC. It specifies CAWSTREQETQYF.

CDR3 DNA sequence: TGCAGCGCCCTAAGCGTATCCTACGAGCAGTACTTC. As protein: CSALSVSYEQYF. The J gene is TRBJ2-7, the V gene TRBV29-1; D is unclear. With 7 bases removed from V and 1 base from J, the gap between germline ends came to 11 bases. The CDR3 runs to 12 residues. Looked up from germline, CDR1 is SQVTM and CDR2 is ANQGSEA.

The V gene is TRBV6-1, the J gene TRBJ1-1; TRBD1 might be the D (6 bases). Germline V gene lookup returns CDR1 MNHNS and CDR2 SASEGT. This CDR3 contains 16 residues. V was pared by 1 base and J by 1 base, with 13 bases between. The CDR3: CASSEEGEQGNTEAFF. The CDR3 nucleotides read TGTGCCAGCAGTGAAGAGGGCGAACAGGGGAACACTGAAGCTTTCTTT.

This clonotype was counted between two and nine times. The genes are TRBV7-2 and TRBJ2-1; D may be TRBD1 or TRBD2 (5 bases each). Per germline, CDR1 SGHTA and CDR2 FQGNSA. CDR3 length equals 15 residues. V was shortened by 3 bases and J by 5 bases, with 14 bases between the two germline ends. In DNA form, the CDR3 reads TGTGCCAGCAGCTTGGGCCGGGACCTGAACAATGAGCAGTTCTTC. Translation gives CASSLGRDLNNEQFF. Full variable domain (missing parts from reference TRBV7-2 and TRBJ2-1): GAGVSQSPSNKVTEKGKDVELRCDPISGHTALYWYRQSLGQGLEFLIYFQGNSAPDKSGLPSDRFSAERTGGSVSTLTIQRTQQEDSAVYLCASSLGRDLNNEQFFGPGTRLTVL.